This T cell receptor (beta chain) was documented in a study of T cell repertoires in cytomegalovirus infection. Study-level background: Through public TCR beta signatures, both CMV infection and matching HLA type were indicated.

TCRdb used MiXCR to reprocess the reads, holding one entry per CDR3 protein. This table holds nearly 450,000 distinct CDR3 sequences, approximately 33% found once. Study-wide points: Clonotype analysis showed dominance of the ex vivo response by HLA-C-restricted CMV-specific TCR beta clonotypes. Identification of carriers of CMV plus the relevant HLA was achieved through cumulative public TCR beta family frequency.

This clonotype was counted only a few times. Its antigen is as yet unknown. The sequence was obtained from a human donor in good health (CMV status not recorded). Some clones in this sample may be carry-over from other donors' samples. The sequenced sample consisted of PBMCs.

The CDR3 loop reads CASSPGGKAKNIQYF. CDR3 DNA: TGTGCCAGTAGCCCGGGTGGGAAAGCCAAAAACATTCAGTACTTC. The gene calls are TRBV19 and TRBJ2-4; D gene unclear. V lost 6 bases to trimming and J lost 0 bases, with 12 bases between them. Germline assignment: CDR1 LNHDA and CDR2 SQIVND (reference sequence). The CDR3 contains 15 residues.